A single sample is the source of the 8 T cell receptor beta chains below, sequenced in a study of T cell responses to AZD1222 COVID-19 vaccine. The repertoire was sequenced with immunoSEQ multiplex PCR; TCRdb's copy has only in-frame clones and lacks some. The data show over 100,000 clones, 70% to 90% seen once. Here the sequenced sample was peripheral blood, taken on day 0 of AZD1222 vaccination. Receptors originate from an adult in good health.

The chain has TRBV5-1 and TRBJ2-7; 8 nucleotides agree with TRBD1. V gave up 0 bases and J gave up 5 bases; unmatched junction bases: 4. CDR1 is SGHRS, CDR2 YFSETQ, per germline. The CDR3 consists of 14 residues. The CDR3 sequence is CASSLGQGFDEQYF. The CDR3 DNA reads TGCGCCAGCAGCTTGGGACAGGGGTTCGACGAGCAGTACTTC.

The chain is built from TRBV19 and TRBJ2-5; no definite D call. Trimming stripped 5 bases from V and 4 bases from J, with 17 bases between. Per germline, CDR1 LNHDA and CDR2 SQIVND (reference sequence). The CDR3 contains 15 residues. CDR3 residues: CASSPQTTMGETQYF. In DNA form, the CDR3 reads TGTGCCAGTAGTCCACAGACAACCATGGGAGAGACCCAGTACTTC.

In this sample, this clone turned up once. The CDR3 protein is CASSRAGLADSYEQYV. The CDR3 DNA follows: TGTGCCAGCAGTAGAGCGGGACTAGCGGATTCCTACGAGCAGTACGTC. J is TRBJ2-7 and V is TRBV27; TRBD2 aligns across 11 bases. This CDR3 spans 16 amino acids. Germline V gene data show CDR1 as MNHEY and CDR2 as SMNVEV (reference sequence). The junction had 7 bases not matched to a gene; V was cut back by 5 bases and J by 1 base.

Here the CDR3 reads CASSLGQVNTGELFF. Written as DNA, the CDR3 is TGTGCCAGCAGCTTAGGACAGGTGAACACCGGGGAGCTGTTTTTT. The V call is TRBV7-7, the J call TRBJ2-2; possibly TRBD1 for D (6 bases). V was pared by 1 base and J by 1 base, with 7 bases between. This CDR3 spans 15 amino acids. Germline assignment: CDR1 SSHAT and CDR2 FNYEAQ (reference sequence). The full variable domain, with the rest looked up from reference TRBV7-7 and TRBJ2-2, is GAGVSQSPRYKVTKRGQDVTLRCDPISSHATLYWYQQALGQGPEFLTYFNYEAQPDKSGLPSDRFSAERPEGSISTLTIQRTEQRDSAMYRCASSLGQVNTGELFFGEGSRLTVL.

The chain uses TRBV4-3 and TRBJ1-2, with a possible D match to TRBD1 (6 bases). The germline V gene has CDR1 LGHNA and CDR2 YSLEER. V gave up 0 bases and J gave up 3 bases, with 8 bases separating them. The length of the CDR3 is 14 residues. The CDR3 loop reads CASSQDQGYYGYTF. In nucleotides, the CDR3 is TGCGCCAGCAGCCAAGATCAGGGGTACTATGGCTACACCTTC.

The chain combines TRBV19 with TRBJ1-1, with a weak D call TRBD1 (6 bases). The V and J ends lost 6 bases and 5 bases respectively, with 13 bases between them. The CDR3 has 13 residues. Germline CDR1 LNHDA, CDR2 SQIVND (reference sequence). CDR3 in amino acids: CASRRQVGTEAFF. CDR3 DNA sequence: TGTGCCAGTAGGAGACAGGTTGGGACTGAAGCTTTCTTT.

The table lists this clone with a few counts. The chain combines TRBV29-1 with TRBJ1-3; D might be TRBD1 (6 bases). Germline CDR1 SQVTM, CDR2 ANQGSEA. The V end lost 7 bases, the J end lost 0 bases, and 13 bases lay between the germline ends. The CDR3 has 14 residues. DNA of the CDR3: TGCAGCGCTAGGACAGCCAGCTCTGGAAACACCATATATTTT. It yields the protein CSARTASSGNTIYF.

This chain links TRBV15 with TRBJ1-3; the D is unclear. V lost 0 bases and J lost 6, with 12 bases in between. From germline, CDR1 is LNHNV and CDR2 YYDKDF (reference sequence). The CDR3 runs to 15 residues. CDR3 in amino acids: CATSRDVGRENTIYF. The DNA for the CDR3 is TGTGCCACCAGCAGAGATGTTGGGCGGGAAAACACCATATATTTT.